The next 24 T cell receptor beta chains were all read from a single sample in a study of T-cell memory formation after mild COVID-19. TCRdb recomputed calls from the 5' RACE reads with MiXCR, one row per CDR3 protein. The table lists 280,000 or so distinct CDR3 sequences, approximately 8% of them singletons. The source material was PBMCs or a T cell subset sorted from them (not recorded which). All receptors derive from a man between 18 and 35 years old who had mild COVID-19 (a few samples of this study predate the infection). Cell type and time point are not known.

The CDR3 sequence is CASSARLGLGDEKLFF. CDR3 coding DNA: TGTGCCAGCAGCGCCCGATTGGGGTTAGGGGATGAAAAACTGTTTTTT. The chain has TRBV9 and TRBJ1-4, with a tentative D call TRBD1 (5 bases). CDR1 and CDR2 (germline): SGDLS, YYNGEE. V was pared by 3 bases and J by 6 bases, with 18 bases between. CDR3 length: 16 residues. The variable domain in full, completed from reference TRBV9 and TRBJ1-4, reads DSGVTQTPKHLITATGQRVTLRCSPRSGDLSVYWYQQSLDQGLQFLIQYYNGEERAKGNILERFSAQQFPDLHSELNLSSLELGDSALYFCASSARLGLGDEKLFFGSGTQLSVL.

This clonotype came up a few times. The chain recombines TRBV29-1 with TRBJ2-3; D is undetermined. Trimming removed 8 bases at V and 3 bases at J, with 0 bases between. The V gene's germline CDR1 is SQVTM and CDR2 ANQGSEA. The CDR3 runs to 8 residues. CDR3 region: CSTDTQYF. The CDR3, as DNA: TGCAGCACAGATACGCAGTATTTT.

The CDR3 DNA reads as TGTGCCAGCAGCGCAAGCCACCTGGAGGGCAATCAGCCCCAGCATTTT. Its translation: CASSASHLEGNQPQHF. V usage is TRBV7-2 and J usage is TRBJ1-5, with D uncertain. Trimming took off 5 bases at V and 2 bases at J, with 16 bases between the two ends. The V gene's germline CDR1 is SGHTA and CDR2 FQGNSA. The CDR3 runs to 16 residues.

Only a few counts were recorded for this clonotype. The chain combines TRBV7-9 with TRBJ2-4, with D possibly TRBD1 on 5 matching bases. Germline V gene sequence: CDR1 SEHNR, CDR2 FQNEAQ (reference sequence). The length of the CDR3 is 18 residues. V was shortened by 2 bases and J by 0 bases, with 17 bases between the two germline ends. CDR3 in amino acids: CASSLPRADVIAKNIQYF. In nucleotides, the CDR3 is TGTGCCAGCAGCTTACCCAGGGCAGACGTTATAGCCAAAAACATTCAGTACTTC.

The V call is TRBV5-1, the J call TRBJ2-1; 7 nucleotides align to TRBD1. The CDR3 runs to 15 residues. The germline gives CDR1 SGHRS, CDR2 YFSETQ. J gave up 4 bases and V 5 bases, and 9 bases lay outside the gene matches. The CDR3 here is CASRLTGSPYNEQFF. The CDR3 bases are TGCGCCAGCAGACTGACAGGGTCCCCTTACAATGAGCAGTTCTTC.

The chain recombines TRBV5-4 with TRBJ1-1; a weak D match, TRBD1 (5 bases). This CDR3 is built from 14 residues. Trimming cost V 1 base and J 2 bases, with 9 bases left between them. Germline values: CDR1 SGHNT, CDR2 YYREEE (reference sequence). The CDR3 loop is CASSLYQGNTEAFF. The CDR3 coding sequence is TGTGCCAGCAGCTTGTATCAGGGAAACACTGAAGCTTTCTTT.

About this clonotype: Because the CDR3 is missing its conserved closing phenylalanine or tryptophan, this is likely a read error. The chain is built from TRBV7-6 and TRBJ2-5; perhaps TRBD1 as D (5 bases). Trimming removed 1 base from V and 0 bases from J, with 6 bases in between. Germline V gene data show CDR1 as SGHVS and CDR2 as FNYEAQ. This CDR3 has 14 residues. The CDR3 loop reads CASSLGTNQETQYS. The CDR3 nucleotides are TGTGCCAGCAGCTTAGGGACAAACCAAGAGACCCAGTACTCC.

In its sample, this clonotype was seen a few times. This chain connects TRBV20-1 to TRBJ1-2; D is ambiguous. The ends were cut back, 3 bases at V and 4 bases at J, with 12 bases in the middle. The CDR3 is 13 amino acids. The germline V gene has CDR1 DFQATT and CDR2 SNEGSKA (reference sequence). CDR3 coding DNA: TGCAGTGCTAGTATCCCAGTTAGCTATGGCTACACCTTC. It encodes CSASIPVSYGYTF.

Many counts were recorded for this clonotype. The chain employs TRBV7-8 and TRBJ2-7; a possible D gene is TRBD2 (5 bases). The CDR3 is 14 amino acids. V gave up 0 bases and J gave up 8 bases, with 14 bases separating them. The germline V gene has CDR1 SGHVS and CDR2 FQNEAQ. CDR3 in DNA: TGTGCCAGCAGCTTAGCGGAAGTTGGGAGAAAGCAGTACTTC. It translates to CASSLAEVGRKQYF.

This sequence joins TRBV6-5 and TRBJ2-1; possible D gene TRBD2, 7 bases. This CDR3 region has 18 residues. V was shortened by 0 bases and J by 4 bases, with 19 bases between the two germline ends. The germline gives CDR1 MNHEY, CDR2 SVGAGI. CDR3 residues: CASSYSGAQRGTYNEQFF. The CDR3 DNA sequence: TGTGCCAGCAGTTACTCGGGGGCCCAGCGGGGAACGTACAATGAGCAGTTCTTC.

This clonotype was seen repeatedly, ten times or more. The V gene is TRBV12-3 or TRBV12-4, the J gene TRBJ1-6; D gene uncertain. This CDR3 comprises 14 residues. The V gene lost 3 bases and the J gene lost 10 bases, with 13 bases spanning the gap. CDR3 sequence reads: CASSLGGYQSPLHF. Here the CDR3 DNA reads TGTGCCAGCAGTTTGGGCGGGTATCAGTCACCCCTCCACTTT.

V is TRBV20-1 and J is TRBJ1-3; no definite D call. The CDR3 spans 16 residues. V was shortened by 5 bases and J by 0 bases, with 17 bases between the two germline ends. The germline CDR1 and CDR2 sequences are DFQATT and SNEGSKA (reference sequence). The CDR3 DNA is TGCAGTGCTGAAGCGGCATTAGGGCCCTCTGGAAACACCATATATTTT. It codes for CSAEAALGPSGNTIYF.

This clonotype has ten or more counts. This chain uses TRBV5-1 with TRBJ2-1, with 11 bases aligning to TRBD2. CDR1 is SGHRS and CDR2 is YFSETQ in the germline V gene. This CDR3 region has 15 residues. The V gene end was trimmed by 0 bases and the J gene end by 8 bases; junction bases not matched to a gene: 4. CDR3 protein: CASSLDIAGGDEQFF. The CDR3 DNA sequence: TGCGCCAGCAGCTTGGATATAGCGGGGGGGGATGAGCAGTTCTTC.

This clonotype was seen many times. In nucleotides, the CDR3 is TGTGCCAGCAGTTACTCAACCATGACAGGGACCACCGGGGAGCTGTTTTTT. Protein: CASSYSTMTGTTGELFF. The chain employs TRBV6-5 and TRBJ2-2; 7 nucleotides align to TRBD1. Germline V lookup: CDR1 MNHEY, CDR2 SVGAGI. This CDR3 is 17 amino acids long. Losses at the gene ends were 0 bases for V and 4 bases for J; bases not matched to a gene: 8.

Only a few counts were recorded for this clonotype. This chain connects TRBV5-6 to TRBJ1-5, with D unresolved. Germline V gene lookup returns CDR1 SGHDT and CDR2 YYEEEE. This CDR3 is built from 14 residues. V was cut by 0 bases and J by 3 bases, with 7 bases left in between. CDR3 sequence: CASSLEANNQPQHF. Here the CDR3 DNA reads TGTGCCAGCAGCTTGGAGGCGAACAATCAGCCCCAGCATTTT.

The chain joins TRBV7-9 to TRBJ2-2; D ambiguous. The CDR3 has 16 residues. The V and J ends lost 3 bases and 8 bases respectively, with 19 bases between them. Per germline, CDR1 SEHNR and CDR2 FQNEAQ (reference sequence). CDR3 sequence: CASSFRGSADAGELFF. The CDR3 DNA is TGTGCCAGCAGCTTTAGAGGTTCGGCAGATGCAGGGGAGCTGTTTTTT.

This clonotype was recorded a few times. The chain combines TRBV6-5 with TRBJ1-4, with TRBD1 as a possible D gene (6 bases). The length of the CDR3 is 12 residues. Germline V gene data show CDR1 as MNHEY and CDR2 as SVGAGI. Trimming removed 8 bases from V and 8 bases from J, with 12 bases in between. The CDR3 loop reads CASGGGGEKLFF. DNA for the CDR3: TGTGCCAGCGGAGGAGGGGGGGAAAAACTGTTTTTT.

The chain carries TRBV5-6 and TRBJ1-3, with D unresolved. V was cut by 2 bases and J by 4 bases, with 10 bases left in between. Germline lookup yields CDR1 SGHDT and CDR2 YYEEEE. The CDR3 contains 14 residues. The CDR3 here is CASSFLATGNTIYF. Written as DNA, the CDR3 is TGTGCCAGCAGCTTTCTGGCTACAGGAAACACCATATATTTT.

V is TRBV2 and J is TRBJ2-7, with 7 bases lining up with TRBD2. Germline loops: CDR1 SNHLY, CDR2 FYNNEI. V shed 4 bases, J shed 7 bases, and the junction held 7 bases outside the gene matches. This CDR3 spans 13 amino acids. The CDR3 protein is CASSGFFGGEQYV. The CDR3 DNA is TGTGCCAGCAGTGGTTTTTTCGGGGGGGAGCAGTACGTC.

There are a few counts of this clonotype. V and J are TRBV7-8 and TRBJ2-1; 9 bases map to TRBD1. Per germline, CDR1 SGHVS and CDR2 FQNEAQ. V shed 3 bases, J shed 9 bases, and the junction held 6 bases outside the gene matches. There are 14 residues in the CDR3. The CDR3 region is CASSFDRGFSEQFF. The DNA for the CDR3 is TGTGCCAGCAGCTTTGACAGGGGGTTTAGTGAGCAGTTCTTC.

V gene TRBV9 combines with J gene TRBJ1-2, with D hard to call. The CDR3 has 15 amino acids. CDR1 and CDR2 from the germline V gene are SGDLS and YYNGEE. With 0 bases removed from V and 5 bases from J, the gap between germline ends came to 14 bases. CDR3 sequence reads: CASSVGSGSRYGYTF. The CDR3 region has the DNA TGTGCCAGCAGCGTAGGGTCAGGTTCTCGATATGGCTACACCTTC.

This chain uses TRBV12-3 or TRBV12-4 with TRBJ1-2; a weak D match, TRBD1 (5 bases). V lost 8 bases to trimming and J lost 2 bases, with 6 bases between them. This CDR3 has 11 residues. CDR3 amino acids: CASGQNYGYTF. CDR3 in DNA: TGTGCCAGCGGACAAAACTATGGCTACACCTTC.

This clonotype was seen ten or more times. For the CDR3, the DNA is TGTGCCAGCAGCTTAACCGCCGGGGGCTACGAGCAGTACTTC. Its protein product is CASSLTAGGYEQYF. The chain recombines TRBV7-6 with TRBJ2-7; tentative D call: TRBD2 (6 bases). Germline CDR1 reads SGHVS; CDR2 reads FNYEAQ. The CDR3 is 14 residues long. V lost 2 bases and J 3 bases, leaving 11 bases between the germline ends. The full variable domain, its missing parts supplied by reference TRBV7-6 and TRBJ2-7, is GAGVSQSPRYKVTKRGQDVALRCDPISGHVSLYWYRQALGQGPEFLTYFNYEAQQDKSGLPNDRFSAERPEGSISTLTIQRTEQRDSAMYRCASSLTAGGYEQYFGPGTRLTVT.

The chain combines TRBV7-9 with TRBJ1-2; D is possibly TRBD1 (5 bases). CDR1 is SEHNR and CDR2 is FQNEAQ in the germline V gene (reference sequence). This CDR3 region has 14 residues. V was cut by 3 bases and J by 8 bases, with 16 bases left in between. The CDR3 here is CASSFGANVLGYTF. The CDR3 DNA follows: TGTGCCAGCAGCTTCGGGGCCAATGTGTTGGGCTACACCTTC.